This T cell receptor beta chain is from a study of T cell responses to AZD1222 COVID-19 vaccine. About the study: Both about-4-week and about-12-week second-dose recipients were combined. General observations from the study: Donors skewed white British and female; clonal diversity was possibly underestimated.

Some clones are missing from TCRdb's copy, which holds only in-frame ones; the method was immunoSEQ multiplex PCR. Among more than 95,000 clones listed, 88% were seen once. On this clone itself: The antigen is unknown.

There are 13 residues in the CDR3. CDR1 and CDR2 (germline): LGHDT, YNNKEL (reference sequence). The V gene end was trimmed by 8 bases and the J gene end by 6 bases; junction bases not matched to a gene: 9. The sequence derives from an adult in good health. This chain connects TRBV3-1 (or the pseudogene TRBV3-2) to TRBJ2-7, with 8 nucleotides matching TRBD1. The sequences come from peripheral blood, collected on day 0 of AZD1222 vaccination. The CDR3 nucleotides are TGTGCCAGCGGATTGACAGGGGTTGGCGAGCAGTACTTC. It yields the protein CASGLTGVGEQYF.